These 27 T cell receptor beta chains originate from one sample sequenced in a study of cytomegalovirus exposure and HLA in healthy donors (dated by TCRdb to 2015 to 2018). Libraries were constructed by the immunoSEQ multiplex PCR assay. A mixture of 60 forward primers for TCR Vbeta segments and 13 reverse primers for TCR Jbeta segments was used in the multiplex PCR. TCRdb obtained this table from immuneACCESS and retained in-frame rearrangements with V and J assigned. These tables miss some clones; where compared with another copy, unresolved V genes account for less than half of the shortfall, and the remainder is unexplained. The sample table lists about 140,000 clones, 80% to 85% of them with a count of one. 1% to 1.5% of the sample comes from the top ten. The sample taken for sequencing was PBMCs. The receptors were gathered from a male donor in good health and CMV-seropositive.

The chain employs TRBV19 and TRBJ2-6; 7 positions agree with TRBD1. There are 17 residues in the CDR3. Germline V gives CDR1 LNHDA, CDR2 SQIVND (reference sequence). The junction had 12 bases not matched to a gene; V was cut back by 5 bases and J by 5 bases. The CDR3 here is CASSPGTVMVRANVLTF. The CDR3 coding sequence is TGTGCCAGTAGTCCCGGGACAGTCATGGTGCGGGCCAACGTCCTGACTTTC.

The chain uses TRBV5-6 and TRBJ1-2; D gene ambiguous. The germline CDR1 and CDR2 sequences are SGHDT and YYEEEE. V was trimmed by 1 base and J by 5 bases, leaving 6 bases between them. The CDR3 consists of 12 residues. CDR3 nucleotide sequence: TGTGCCAGCAGCTTGAATATATATGGCTACACCTTC. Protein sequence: CASSLNIYGYTF.

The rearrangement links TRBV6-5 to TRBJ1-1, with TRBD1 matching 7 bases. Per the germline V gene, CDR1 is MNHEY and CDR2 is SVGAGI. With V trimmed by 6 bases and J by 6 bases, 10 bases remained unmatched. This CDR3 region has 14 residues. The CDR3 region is CASSPEQGFAEAFF. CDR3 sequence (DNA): TGTGCCAGCAGCCCTGAACAGGGGTTTGCTGAAGCTTTCTTT.

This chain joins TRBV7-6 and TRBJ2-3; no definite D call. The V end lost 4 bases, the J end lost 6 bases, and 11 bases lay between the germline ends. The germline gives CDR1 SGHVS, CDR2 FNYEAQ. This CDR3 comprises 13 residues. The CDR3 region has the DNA TGTGCCAGCAGCTCCTCCCCACGGGATACGCAGTATTTT. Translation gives CASSSSPRDTQYF.

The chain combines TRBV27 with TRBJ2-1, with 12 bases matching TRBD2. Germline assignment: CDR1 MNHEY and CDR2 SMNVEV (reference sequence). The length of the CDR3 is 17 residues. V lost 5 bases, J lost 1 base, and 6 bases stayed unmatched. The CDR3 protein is CASSVQLAGGSYNEQFF. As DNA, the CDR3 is TGTGCCAGCAGTGTCCAACTAGCGGGAGGTTCCTACAATGAGCAGTTCTTC.

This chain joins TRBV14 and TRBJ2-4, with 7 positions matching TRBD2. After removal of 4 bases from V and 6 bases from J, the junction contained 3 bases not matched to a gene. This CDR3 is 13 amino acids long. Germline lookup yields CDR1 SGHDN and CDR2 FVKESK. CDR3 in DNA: TGTGCCAGCAGCCGCAGCGGGATAAACATTCAGTACTTC. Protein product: CASSRSGINIQYF. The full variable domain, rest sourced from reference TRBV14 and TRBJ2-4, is EAGVTQFPSHSVIEKGQTVTLRCDPISGHDNLYWYRRVMGKEIKFLLHFVKESKQDESGMPNNRFLAERTGGTYSTLKVQPAELEDSGVYFCASSRSGINIQYFGAGTRLSVL.

In DNA form, the CDR3 reads TGTGCCAGCAGTCCTCGGACTGAAGATACGCAGTATTTT. Translated: CASSPRTEDTQYF. The chain has TRBV6-5 and TRBJ2-3, with D perhaps TRBD2 (5 bases). The CDR3 runs to 13 residues. Germline values: CDR1 MNHEY, CDR2 SVGAGI. With 5 bases removed from V and 5 bases from J, the gap between germline ends came to 11 bases.

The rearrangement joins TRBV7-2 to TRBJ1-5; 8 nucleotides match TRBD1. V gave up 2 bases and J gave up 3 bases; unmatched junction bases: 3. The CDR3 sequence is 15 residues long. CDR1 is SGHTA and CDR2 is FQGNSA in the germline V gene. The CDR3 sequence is CASSLTRGLNQPQHF. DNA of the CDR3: TGTGCCAGCAGCTTAACCAGGGGGCTCAATCAGCCCCAGCATTTT.

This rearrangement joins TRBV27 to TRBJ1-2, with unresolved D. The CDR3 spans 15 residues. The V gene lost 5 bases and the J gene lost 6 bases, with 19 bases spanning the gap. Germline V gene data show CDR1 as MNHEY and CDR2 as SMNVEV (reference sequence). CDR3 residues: CASSLGRMTIHGYTF. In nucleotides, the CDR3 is TGTGCCAGCAGTCTAGGACGGATGACTATTCATGGCTACACCTTC.

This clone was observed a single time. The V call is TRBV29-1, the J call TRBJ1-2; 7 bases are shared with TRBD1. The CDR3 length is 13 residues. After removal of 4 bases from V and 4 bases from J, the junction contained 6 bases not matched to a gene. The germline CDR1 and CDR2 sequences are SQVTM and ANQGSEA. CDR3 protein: CSVGDDRAYGYTF. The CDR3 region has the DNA TGCAGCGTTGGGGATGACAGGGCCTATGGCTACACCTTC.

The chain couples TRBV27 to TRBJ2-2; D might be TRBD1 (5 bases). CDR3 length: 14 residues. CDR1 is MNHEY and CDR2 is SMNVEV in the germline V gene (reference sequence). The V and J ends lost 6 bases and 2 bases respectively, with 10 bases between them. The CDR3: CASRETENTGELFF. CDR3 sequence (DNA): TGTGCCAGCAGGGAGACAGAAAACACCGGGGAGCTGTTTTTT.

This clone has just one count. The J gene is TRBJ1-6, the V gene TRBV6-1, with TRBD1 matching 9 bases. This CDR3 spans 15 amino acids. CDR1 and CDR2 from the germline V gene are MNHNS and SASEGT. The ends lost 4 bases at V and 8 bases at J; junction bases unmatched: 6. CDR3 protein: CASSGPDRGHSPLHF. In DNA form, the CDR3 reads TGTGCCAGCAGTGGGCCGGACAGGGGCCATTCACCCCTCCACTTT.

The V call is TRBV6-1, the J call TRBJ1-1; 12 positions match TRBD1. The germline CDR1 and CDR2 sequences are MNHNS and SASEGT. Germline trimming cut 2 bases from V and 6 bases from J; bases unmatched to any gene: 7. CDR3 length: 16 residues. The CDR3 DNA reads TGTGCCAGCAGTGAAAGGGACAGGGGGCTGGCTGCTGAAGCTTTCTTT. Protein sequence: CASSERDRGLAAEAFF.

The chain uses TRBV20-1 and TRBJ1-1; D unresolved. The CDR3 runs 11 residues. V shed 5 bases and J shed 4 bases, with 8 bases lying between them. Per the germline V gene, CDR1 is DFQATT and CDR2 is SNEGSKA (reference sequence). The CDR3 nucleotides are TGCAGTGCTTCAGGTAGCACTGAAGCTTTCTTT. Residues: CSASGSTEAFF.

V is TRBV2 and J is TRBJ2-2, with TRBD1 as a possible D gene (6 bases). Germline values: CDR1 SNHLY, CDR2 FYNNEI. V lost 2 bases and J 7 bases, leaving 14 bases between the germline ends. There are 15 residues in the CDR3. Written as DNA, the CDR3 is TGTGCCAGCAGTGAAACAGGGTCATTTGGCGGGGAGCTGTTTTTT. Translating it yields CASSETGSFGGELFF.

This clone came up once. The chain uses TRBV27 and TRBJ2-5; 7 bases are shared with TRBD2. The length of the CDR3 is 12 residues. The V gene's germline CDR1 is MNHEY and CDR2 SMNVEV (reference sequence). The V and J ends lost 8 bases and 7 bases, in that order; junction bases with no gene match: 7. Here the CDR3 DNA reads TGTGCCAGCGCGAGCGGGGTTGGGACCCAGTACTTC. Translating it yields CASASGVGTQYF.

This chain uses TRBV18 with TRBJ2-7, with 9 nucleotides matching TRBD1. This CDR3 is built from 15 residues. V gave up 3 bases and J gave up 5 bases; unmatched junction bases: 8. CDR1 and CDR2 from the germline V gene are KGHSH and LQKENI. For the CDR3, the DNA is TGTGCCAGCTCACCCGGACAGGGGAGGTTCGACGAGCAGTACTTC. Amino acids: CASSPGQGRFDEQYF.

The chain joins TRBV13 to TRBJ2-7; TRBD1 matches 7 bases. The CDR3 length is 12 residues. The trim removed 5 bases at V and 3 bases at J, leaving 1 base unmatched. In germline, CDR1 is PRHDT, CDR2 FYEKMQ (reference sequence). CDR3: CASSRDSYEQYF. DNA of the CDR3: TGTGCCAGCAGCCGGGACAGCTACGAGCAGTACTTC.

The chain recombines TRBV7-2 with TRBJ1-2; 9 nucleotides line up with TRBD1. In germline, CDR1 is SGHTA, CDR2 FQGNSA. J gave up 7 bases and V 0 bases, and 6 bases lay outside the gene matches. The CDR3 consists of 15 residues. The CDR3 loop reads CASSLAGTGKAGYTF. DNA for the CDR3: TGTGCCAGCAGCTTAGCCGGGACAGGGAAGGCTGGCTACACCTTC.

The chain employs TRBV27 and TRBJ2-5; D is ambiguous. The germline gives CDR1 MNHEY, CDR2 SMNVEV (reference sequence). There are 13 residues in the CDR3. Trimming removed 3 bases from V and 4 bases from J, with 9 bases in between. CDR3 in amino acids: CASSLYSPETQYF. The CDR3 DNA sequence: TGTGCCAGCAGTTTGTACTCTCCAGAGACCCAGTACTTC.

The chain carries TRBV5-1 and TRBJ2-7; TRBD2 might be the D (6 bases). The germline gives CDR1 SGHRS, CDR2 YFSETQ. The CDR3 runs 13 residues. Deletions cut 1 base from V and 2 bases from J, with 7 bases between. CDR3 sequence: CASSLRGTYEQYF. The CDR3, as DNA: TGCGCCAGCAGCTTGCGGGGGACCTACGAGCAGTACTTC.

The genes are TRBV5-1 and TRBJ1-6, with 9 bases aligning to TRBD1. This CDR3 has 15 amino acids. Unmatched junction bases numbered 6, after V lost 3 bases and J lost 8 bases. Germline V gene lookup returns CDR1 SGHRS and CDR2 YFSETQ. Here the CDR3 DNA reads TGCGCCAGCAGCTCGTCGGACAGGGGTGATTCACCCCTCCACTTT. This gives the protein CASSSSDRGDSPLHF. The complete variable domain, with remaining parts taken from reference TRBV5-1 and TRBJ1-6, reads KAGVTQTPRYLIKTRGQQVTLSCSPISGHRSVSWYQQTPGQGLQFLFEYFSETQRNKGNFPGRFSGRQFSNSRSEMNVSTLELGDSALYLCASSSSDRGDSPLHFGNGTRLTVT.

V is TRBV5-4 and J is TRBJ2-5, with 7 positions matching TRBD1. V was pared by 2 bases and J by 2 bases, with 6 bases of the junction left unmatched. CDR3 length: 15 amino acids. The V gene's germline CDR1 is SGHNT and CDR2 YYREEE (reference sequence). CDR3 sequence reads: CASSLRTGPQETQYF. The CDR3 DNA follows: TGTGCCAGCAGCTTAAGGACAGGACCTCAAGAGACCCAGTACTTC.

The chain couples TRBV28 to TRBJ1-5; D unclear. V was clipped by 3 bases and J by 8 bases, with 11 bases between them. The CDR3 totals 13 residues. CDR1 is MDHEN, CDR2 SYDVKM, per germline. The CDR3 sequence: CASSFSGGEPQHF. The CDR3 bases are TGTGCCAGCAGTTTTAGTGGAGGTGAGCCCCAGCATTTT.

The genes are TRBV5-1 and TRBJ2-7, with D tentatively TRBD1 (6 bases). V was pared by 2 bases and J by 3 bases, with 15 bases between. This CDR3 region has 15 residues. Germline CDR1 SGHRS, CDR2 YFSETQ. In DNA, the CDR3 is TGCGCCAGCAGCTTTCAGGGGCGGGTCGACTACGAGCAGTACTTC. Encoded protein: CASSFQGRVDYEQYF.

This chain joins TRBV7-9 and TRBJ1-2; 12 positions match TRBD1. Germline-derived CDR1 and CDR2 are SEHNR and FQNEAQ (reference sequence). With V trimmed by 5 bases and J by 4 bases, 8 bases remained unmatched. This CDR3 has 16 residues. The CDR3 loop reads CASSPAGQGATYGYTF. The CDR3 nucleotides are TGTGCCAGCAGCCCCGCGGGACAGGGGGCAACCTATGGCTACACCTTC. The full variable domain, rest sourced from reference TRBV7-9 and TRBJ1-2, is DTGVSQNPRHKITKRGQNVTFRCDPISEHNRLYWYRQTLGQGPEFLTYFQNEAQLEKSRLLSDRFSAERPKGSFSTLEIQRTEQGDSAMYLCASSPAGQGATYGYTFGSGTRLTVV.

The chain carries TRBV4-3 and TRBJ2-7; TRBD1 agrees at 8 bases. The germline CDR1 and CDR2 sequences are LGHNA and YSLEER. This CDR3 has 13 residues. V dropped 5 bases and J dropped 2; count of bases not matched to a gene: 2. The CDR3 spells CASSRDRTYEQYF. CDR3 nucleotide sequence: TGCGCCAGCAGCAGGGACAGGACCTACGAGCAGTACTTC.